What follows are 32 T cell receptor beta chains derived from one specimen sequenced in a study of blood T cell repertoires in COVID-19. Assay used: immunoSEQ multiplex PCR; TCRdb lists only in-frame clones, some missing. This table has 300,000 to 350,000 clones, 87% appearing once. Sequenced material: PBMCs or T cells enriched from blood (not recorded which). The receptors were gathered from a young woman who had recovered from COVID-19.

This clone was picked up many times. This sequence joins TRBV28 and TRBJ2-7; 8 bases are a match to TRBD1. The J segment lost 3 bases and the V segment lost 5 bases, leaving 9 bases of the junction unmatched. The germline V gene encodes CDR1 MDHEN and CDR2 SYDVKM. There are 15 residues in the CDR3. The chain's CDR3 is CASSIGQGSFYEQYF. Here the CDR3 DNA reads TGTGCCAGCAGTATTGGACAGGGAAGTTTCTACGAGCAGTACTTC. The full variable domain, its missing parts supplied by reference TRBV28 and TRBJ2-7, is DVKVTQSSRYLVKRTGEKVFLECVQDMDHENMFWYRQDPGLGLRLIYFSYDVKMKEKGDIPEGYSVSREKKERFSLILESASTNQTSMYLCASSIGQGSFYEQYFGPGTRLTVT.

In its sample, this clone was seen once. This chain links TRBV5-1 with TRBJ2-6; possible D gene TRBD1, 6 bases. Trimming cost V 1 base and J 0 bases, with 20 bases left between them. CDR3 length: 20 amino acids. In germline, CDR1 is SGHRS, CDR2 YFSETQ. CDR3 nucleotides: TGCGCCAGCAGCTTGTGGGTAGGCGGCAGGGGATCCTCTGGGGCCAACGTCCTGACTTTC. Encoded protein: CASSLWVGGRGSSGANVLTF.

The V and J genes are TRBV10-3 and TRBJ2-3; D not certain. The V gene's germline CDR1 is ENHRY and CDR2 SYGVKD. V was pared by 3 bases and J by 7 bases, with 11 bases between. The CDR3 totals 13 residues. CDR3 sequence reads: CAISEPGYNTQYF. The CDR3 DNA reads as TGTGCCATCAGTGAACCAGGTTACAATACGCAGTATTTT.

CDR3 sequence: CASSTSVTYEQYF. CDR3 coding DNA: TGTGCCAGCAGTACTAGCGTAACCTACGAGCAGTACTTC. This chain connects TRBV28 to TRBJ2-7; 7 positions agree with TRBD2. After removal of 5 bases from V and 2 bases from J, the junction contained 3 bases not matched to a gene. This CDR3 region has 13 residues. Looked up from germline, CDR1 is MDHEN and CDR2 is SYDVKM.

The gene calls are TRBV19 and TRBJ1-1; TRBD1 might be the D (5 bases). The germline V gene encodes CDR1 LNHDA and CDR2 SQIVND (reference sequence). The CDR3 is made up of 14 amino acids. Between the trimmed V and J ends, which lost 4 bases and 6 bases, there was a span of 15 bases. CDR3: CASSTRSGEAEAFF. Written as DNA, the CDR3 is TGTGCCAGTAGTACCCGGTCGGGGGAAGCTGAAGCTTTCTTT.

V and J are TRBV6-2 or TRBV6-3 and TRBJ2-1; D may be TRBD2 (5 bases). CDR3 length: 15 residues. The ends were cut back, 4 bases at V and 2 bases at J, with 12 bases in the middle. Germline CDR1 MNHEY, CDR2 SVGEGT. The CDR3 protein is CASSSRSGPYNEQFF. The CDR3, as DNA: TGTGCCAGCAGTTCACGGAGCGGACCCTACAATGAGCAGTTCTTC.

As concerns this clone: This specimen includes other DNA sequences encoding the same CDR3. In DNA, the CDR3 is TGTGCCAGCAGCCAGACAGCGAACACTGAAGCTTTCTTT. This sequence encodes CASSQTANTEAFF. This sequence joins TRBV14 and TRBJ1-1; tentative D call: TRBD1 (5 bases). V dropped 3 bases and J dropped 1 base, with 6 bases sitting between them. This CDR3 comprises 13 residues. Per germline, CDR1 SGHDN and CDR2 FVKESK.

V gene TRBV24-1 combines with J gene TRBJ1-1; D possibly corresponds to TRBD1 (6 bases). This CDR3 has 14 residues. V lost 5 bases to trimming and J lost 0 bases, with 9 bases between them. Germline V gene sequence: CDR1 KGHDR, CDR2 SFDVKD. This CDR3 is CATSGTGMNTEAFF. CDR3 DNA sequence: TGTGCCACCAGTGGAACAGGGATGAACACTGAAGCTTTCTTT.

Comment on this clone: Distinct nucleotide sequences in the sample also encode this CDR3. The chain combines TRBV7-2 with TRBJ1-6; D is unclear. The CDR3 sequence is 14 residues long. V lost 1 base and J lost 7, with 8 bases in between. Germline values: CDR1 SGHTA, CDR2 FQGNSA. Here the CDR3 DNA reads TGTGCCAGCAGCTTAGTTCCAGAAAATTCACCCCTCCACTTT. Translating gives CASSLVPENSPLHF.

This clone was counted at least ten times. V gene TRBV19 combines with J gene TRBJ1-5; possibly TRBD1 for D (6 bases). CDR3 length equals 15 residues. CDR1 and CDR2 (germline): LNHDA, SQIVND (reference sequence). V lost 4 bases and J lost 0, with 10 bases in between. CDR3 in amino acids: CASSTGHYSNQPQHF. DNA of the CDR3: TGTGCCAGTAGTACGGGACATTATAGCAATCAGCCCCAGCATTTT.

The CDR3 coding sequence is TGCGCCAGCAGCCAGCGGACAGGGATGGGTCAGCCCCAGCATTTT. As protein: CASSQRTGMGQPQHF. The chain is built from TRBV4-3 and TRBJ1-5; 8 nucleotides agree with TRBD1. V was clipped by 3 bases and J by 6 bases; unmatched bases: 7. The CDR3 totals 15 residues. Germline CDR1 LGHNA, CDR2 YSLEER.

CDR3 DNA sequence: TGCGCCAGCAGCCAAGTGGGACTAGCGGAAGAGCAGTTCTTC. This translates into CASSQVGLAEEQFF. This chain links TRBV4-3 with TRBJ2-1; 11 bases fit TRBD2. Germline CDR1 LGHNA, CDR2 YSLEER. CDR3 length: 14 amino acids. V lost 1 base and J lost 10; bases outside the gene matches: 3.

In nucleotides, the CDR3 is TGTGCCAGCAGCCCGGTCGCAGGGGAAAAACTGTTTTTT. Protein product: CASSPVAGEKLFF. The V and J genes are TRBV5-4 and TRBJ1-4; D possibly corresponds to TRBD1 (5 bases). The CDR3 is 13 amino acids. From germline, CDR1 is SGHNT and CDR2 YYREEE (reference sequence). The germline V and J ends were trimmed by 4 bases and 8 bases, with 12 bases remaining between them. The whole variable domain, remainder taken from reference TRBV5-4 and TRBJ1-4, is ETGVTQSPTHLIKTRGQQVTLRCSSQSGHNTVSWYQQALGQGPQFIFQYYREEENGRGNFPPRFSGLQFPNYSSELNVNALELDDSALYLCASSPVAGEKLFFGSGTQLSVL.

This clone was seen only once. The chain joins TRBV30 to TRBJ1-5, with D possibly matching TRBD1 (6 bases). V was pared by 1 base and J by 3 bases, with 13 bases between. The CDR3 spans 15 residues. The V gene's germline CDR1 is GTSNPN and CDR2 SVGIG (reference sequence). CDR3 sequence reads: CAWSAVRTDNQPQHF. The CDR3 nucleotides are TGTGCCTGGAGTGCCGTCCGGACAGACAATCAGCCCCAGCATTTT.

The chain is built from TRBV25-1 and TRBJ2-5; 9 nucleotides align to TRBD2. The length of the CDR3 is 15 residues. Germline values: CDR1 MGHDK, CDR2 SYGVNS. Trimming cost V 5 bases and J 3 bases; bases outside gene matches: 7. CDR3 coding DNA: TGTGCCAGCAGTTTTCTAGCGGGAAGGGAAGAGACCCAGTACTTC. Encoded protein: CASSFLAGREETQYF.

This clone has only a few counts. The chain has TRBV2 and TRBJ1-5, with 8 bases that match TRBD1. J was trimmed by 6 bases and V by 3 bases; bases with no gene match: 4. This CDR3 has 14 amino acids. CDR1 is SNHLY and CDR2 is FYNNEI in the germline V gene. In DNA form, the CDR3 reads TGTGCCAGCAGTGAGGACAGGGTAGGTCAGCCCCAGCATTTT. Translated: CASSEDRVGQPQHF.

This clone was recorded a few times. The V and J genes are TRBV11-2 and TRBJ1-3; D is unresolved. Germline values: CDR1 SGHAT, CDR2 FQNNGV. V was shortened by 0 bases and J by 4 bases, with 22 bases between the two germline ends. This CDR3 is built from 19 residues. The CDR3 nucleotides read TGTGCCAGCAGCTTAGAACTAGTGTTTACGGGAATTGGCGGAAACACCATATATTTT. This encodes CASSLELVFTGIGGNTIYF.

This chain connects TRBV20-1 to TRBJ2-1, with a weak D call TRBD2 (5 bases). V was cut by 3 bases and J by 6 bases, with 18 bases left in between. This CDR3 has 15 residues. Germline CDR1 reads DFQATT; CDR2 reads SNEGSKA (reference sequence). CDR3 sequence: CSASYGLEGGNEQFF. The CDR3 bases are TGCAGTGCTAGTTACGGACTTGAAGGAGGCAATGAGCAGTTCTTC.

This clone was detected a few times. V is TRBV28 and J is TRBJ1-5; D call uncertain. This CDR3 comprises 15 residues. The V gene lost 7 bases and the J gene lost 0 bases, with 13 bases spanning the gap. Germline lookup yields CDR1 MDHEN and CDR2 SYDVKM. CDR3 protein: CASIGREDSNQPQHF. The CDR3 DNA sequence: TGTGCCAGCATCGGGAGAGAAGATAGCAATCAGCCCCAGCATTTT.

This clone was found a few times. The gene calls are TRBV19 and TRBJ1-4; 9 nucleotides agree with TRBD1. The CDR3 consists of 14 residues. V shed 7 bases, J shed 4 bases, and the junction held 4 bases outside the gene matches. CDR1 and CDR2 (germline): LNHDA, SQIVND (reference sequence). The chain's CDR3 is CASTRDRDNEKLFF. CDR3 DNA sequence: TGTGCCAGTACCCGGGACAGGGATAATGAAAAACTGTTTTTT.

The chain recombines TRBV7-3 with TRBJ2-1; D gene unclear. V lost 5 bases to trimming and J lost 4 bases, with 9 bases between them. The CDR3 length is 13 residues. The germline CDR1 and CDR2 sequences are SGHTA and FQGTGA. Here the CDR3 reads CASSLTDYNEQFF. The CDR3 DNA follows: TGTGCCAGCAGCCTTACAGATTACAATGAGCAGTTCTTC. Complete variable domain (other parts from reference TRBV7-3 and TRBJ2-1): GAGVSQTPSNKVTEKGKYVELRCDPISGHTALYWYRQSLGQGPEFLIYFQGTGAADDSGLPNDRFFAVRPEGSVSTLKIQRTERGDSAVYLCASSLTDYNEQFFGPGTRLTVL.

This clone was observed a few times. The chain carries TRBV9 and TRBJ2-2, with TRBD2 matching over 13 bases. CDR3 size: 16 residues. V lost 5 bases and J lost 8; bases outside the gene matches: 9. In germline, CDR1 is SGDLS, CDR2 YYNGEE. The CDR3 sequence is CASRGATSGRIGELFF. The CDR3 coding sequence is TGTGCCAGCAGAGGGGCGACTAGCGGGAGGATAGGGGAGCTGTTTTTT.

This clone was seen a few times. V is TRBV6-5 and J is TRBJ2-3; D is uncertain. This CDR3 contains 14 residues. CDR1 MNHEY and CDR2 SVGAGI come from the germline V gene. V was trimmed by 4 bases and J by 4 bases, leaving 12 bases between them. CDR3 sequence (DNA): TGTGCCAGCAGTTGGGCAGGCTCCCCAGATACGCAGTATTTT. Translated: CASSWAGSPDTQYF.

DNA for the CDR3: TGTGCCAGCACCCGAGGGGACTCCCGGCCCCGAGAGTTCTTC. It encodes CASTRGDSRPREFF. The gene calls are TRBV5-8 and TRBJ2-1; a possible D gene is TRBD2 (6 bases). The CDR3 is 14 residues long. Germline assignment: CDR1 SGHTS and CDR2 YDEGEE. V lost 6 bases and J lost 14, with 24 bases in between.

The V and J genes are TRBV28 and TRBJ1-4; D gene unclear. Trimming took 5 bases from V and 6 from J, leaving 16 bases between them. The CDR3 spans 15 residues. Germline CDR1 MDHEN, CDR2 SYDVKM. DNA of the CDR3: TGTGCCAGCAGTAGCGGGCCAGGAGATCATGAAAAACTGTTTTTT. Amino acid sequence: CASSSGPGDHEKLFF.

This clone was found once. Germline and junction disagree at one end, which may indicate a read error. The CDR3, as DNA: TGTGCCAGCTCGCCACTACAGGGGATCAGCACTGAAGCTTTCTTT. Translated, it gives CASSPLQGISTEAFF. The rearrangement uses TRBV18 and TRBJ1-1; 7 bases align to TRBD1. This CDR3 spans 15 amino acids. Germline CDR1 and CDR2: KGHSH and LQKENI.

This clone was observed a single time. The J gene is TRBJ1-3, the V gene TRBV30; no firm D call. V shed 3 bases and J shed 4 bases, with 7 bases lying between them. In germline, CDR1 is GTSNPN, CDR2 SVGIG (reference sequence). CDR3 size: 12 residues. CDR3 region: CAWSIQGNTIYF. The DNA of the CDR3 is TGTGCCTGGAGCATACAGGGAAACACCATATATTTT.

The rearrangement links TRBV28 to TRBJ1-4; TRBD1 agrees at 8 bases. The CDR3 spans 15 residues. Germline lookup yields CDR1 MDHEN and CDR2 SYDVKM. V shed 3 bases and J 2 bases; nucleotides not matched to a gene: 2. Here the CDR3 reads CASSFQGATNEKLFF. DNA for the CDR3: TGTGCCAGCAGTTTTCAGGGGGCGACTAATGAAAAACTGTTTTTT.

The chain combines TRBV6-5 with TRBJ1-1; 8 nucleotides align to TRBD1. With V trimmed by 5 bases and J by 1 base, 3 bases remained unmatched. There are 14 residues in the CDR3. The germline gives CDR1 MNHEY, CDR2 SVGAGI. CDR3 bases: TGTGCCAGCAGTCCCAGGGGGCCGAACACTGAAGCTTTCTTT. Protein product: CASSPRGPNTEAFF.

The chain uses TRBV9 and TRBJ1-1; 7 bases fit TRBD1. The CDR3 totals 14 residues. With 4 bases clipped from V and 1 base from J, the junction kept 4 bases outside the gene matches. Germline CDR1 and CDR2: SGDLS and YYNGEE. Here the CDR3 DNA reads TGTGCCAGCAGCCTACGACAGGGGAACACTGAAGCTTTCTTT. Translation: CASSLRQGNTEAFF.

The rearrangement links TRBV19 to TRBJ1-2; 10 positions match TRBD1. J was trimmed by 3 bases and V by 7 bases; bases with no gene match: 8. CDR1 and CDR2 (germline): LNHDA, SQIVND (reference sequence). The CDR3 has 15 amino acids. CDR3 DNA: TGTGCCAGTACCGACCCCGGGACAGGGGACTATGGCTACACCTTC. The encoded protein is CASTDPGTGDYGYTF. Variable domain in full (rest from reference TRBV19 and TRBJ1-2): DGGITQSPKYLFRKEGQNVTLSCEQNLNHDAMYWYRQDPGQGLRLIYYSQIVNDFQKGDIAEGYSVSREKKESFPLTVTSAQKNPTAFYLCASTDPGTGDYGYTFGSGTRLTVV.

The sample holds a few counts of this clone. The same CDR3 also results from other DNA sequences found in this sample. J is TRBJ2-2 and V is TRBV4-3; 9 bases align to TRBD1. The J segment lost 5 bases and the V segment lost 0 bases, leaving 1 base of the junction unmatched. Germline CDR1 and CDR2: LGHNA and YSLEER. CDR3 length: 15 residues. For the CDR3, the DNA is TGCGCCAGCAGCCAAGAACAGGGGGCAACCGGGGAGCTGTTTTTT. Translation: CASSQEQGATGELFF.